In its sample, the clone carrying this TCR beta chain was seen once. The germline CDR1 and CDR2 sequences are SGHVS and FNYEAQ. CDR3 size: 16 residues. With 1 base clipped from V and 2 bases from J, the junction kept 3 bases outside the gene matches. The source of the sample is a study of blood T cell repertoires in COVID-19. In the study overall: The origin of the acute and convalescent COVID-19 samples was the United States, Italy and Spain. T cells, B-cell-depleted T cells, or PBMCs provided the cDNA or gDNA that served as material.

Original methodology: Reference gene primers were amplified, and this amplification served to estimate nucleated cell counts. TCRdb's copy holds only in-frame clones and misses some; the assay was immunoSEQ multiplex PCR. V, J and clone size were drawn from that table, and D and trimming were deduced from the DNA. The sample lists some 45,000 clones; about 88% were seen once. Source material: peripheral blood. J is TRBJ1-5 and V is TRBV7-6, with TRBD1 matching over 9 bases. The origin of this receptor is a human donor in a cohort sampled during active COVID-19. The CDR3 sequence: CASSLEDRGGNQPQHF. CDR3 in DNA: TGTGCCAGCAGCTTAGAGGACAGGGGCGGCAATCAGCCCCAGCATTTT.